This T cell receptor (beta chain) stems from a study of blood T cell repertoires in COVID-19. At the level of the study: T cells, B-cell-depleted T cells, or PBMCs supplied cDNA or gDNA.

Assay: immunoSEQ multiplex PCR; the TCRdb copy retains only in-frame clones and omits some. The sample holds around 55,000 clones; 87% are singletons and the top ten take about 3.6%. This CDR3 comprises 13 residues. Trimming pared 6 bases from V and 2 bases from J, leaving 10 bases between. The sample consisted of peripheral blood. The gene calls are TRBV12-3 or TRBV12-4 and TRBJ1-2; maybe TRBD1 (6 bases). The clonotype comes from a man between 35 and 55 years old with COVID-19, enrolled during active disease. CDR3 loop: CASSPDRNYGYTF. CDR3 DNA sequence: TGTGCCAGCAGCCCGGACAGAAACTATGGCTACACCTTC.